This TCR beta chain appears in the sequencing data of a study of T-cell memory formation after mild COVID-19. Study-level points and caveats: CD4/CD8 balance held among clones contracting day 15 to 85, and later expanders leaned CD4+. Pre-infection memory contained some responding clones, which suggested that cross-reactive memory had joined.

TCRdb redid the calling of the 5' RACE reads with MiXCR, one entry per CDR3 protein. Of 500,000 to 600,000 distinct CDR3 sequences listed, more than 15% are singletons. As concerns this clonotype: Its antigen is still unknown.

The V end was cut by 3 bases, the J end by 6 bases, with 11 bases between. This CDR3 region has 14 residues. Per the germline V gene, CDR1 is MNHEY and CDR2 is SMNVEV (reference sequence). Sample: PBMCs or a T cell subset sorted from them (not recorded which). The chain combines TRBV27 with TRBJ1-4; D uncertain. The TCR originated in an adult woman who had mild COVID-19 (a few samples of this study predate the infection). Cell type and time point are not known. The CDR3 nucleotides are TGTGCCAGCAGTTTTCAAGGGCTCGATGAAAAACTGTTTTTT. The encoded protein is CASSFQGLDEKLFF.